This is a list of T cell receptor beta chains from one sample in a study of cytomegalovirus exposure and HLA in healthy donors. Generated by immunoSEQ multiplex PCR, the TCRdb table keeps only in-frame clones and is missing some. The table shows about 140,000 clones, with 70% to 85% occurring only once. The sample was PBMCs. Source of these receptors: a man aged 25-45 years in good health and CMV-seropositive. The CDR3 runs from the conserved cysteine through the conserved F or W. A D gene is named only where the DNA matches it firmly. The size field is filled for only some rows; it gives once, few, many or a size class.

v_call	j_call	d_call	clone_size	cdr3_nt	cdr3_aa
TRBV28	TRBJ2-5	TRBD1	.	TGTGCCAGCAGTCCAAGGACAGGGGGCATAGAGACCCAGTACTTC	CASSPRTGGIETQYF
TRBV7-6	TRBJ2-3	.	.	TGTGCCAGCAGCTCGACAGATTTTCGCACAGATACGCAGTATTTT	CASSSTDFRTDTQYF
TRBV6-6	TRBJ2-3	.	once	TGTGCCGGGGGGGGCAGTTCAGATACGCAGTATTTT	CAGGGSSDTQYF
TRBV14	TRBJ2-5	.	.	TGTGCCAGCAGCCAAATACGGCAGGCAGGGCAGTACTTC	CASSQIRQAGQYF
TRBV7-9	TRBJ2-5	.	.	TGTGCCAGCAGCTTGGAGGGGGCAAAAGAGACCCAGTACTTC	CASSLEGAKETQYF
TRBV5-8	TRBJ2-3	.	.	TGTGCCAGCAAGGTTAGCGGTAGCACAGATACGCAGTATTTT	CASKVSGSTDTQYF
TRBV11-2	TRBJ1-4	TRBD1	.	TGTGCCAGCAGCCGCGACAGGGTAAATGAAAAACTGTTTTTT	CASSRDRVNEKLFF
TRBV30	TRBJ2-7	.	.	TGTGCCTGGAGACCAGGGACAACCTACGAGCAGTACTTC	CAWRPGTTYEQYF
TRBV6-1	TRBJ1-2	TRBD1	.	TGTGCCAGCAGTGAAGCGCCCGGGACAGTCTATGGCTACACCTTC	CASSEAPGTVYGYTF
TRBV19	TRBJ2-7	TRBD1	.	TGTGCCAGTAGTACTCGGGACAGGGGGCAGCACGAGCAGTACTTC	CASSTRDRGQHEQYF
TRBV7-9	TRBJ2-7	TRBD1	once	TGTGCCAGCAGCTTAGGTATTTCCGGGACAGACTCCTACGAGCAGTACTTC	CASSLGISGTDSYEQYF
TRBV7-9	TRBJ2-2	TRBD1	.	TGTGCCAGCAGCTTAAGATTCTGGACAGGGTCGAACACCGGGGAGCTGTTTTTT	CASSLRFWTGSNTGELFF
TRBV9	TRBJ1-1	TRBD1	few	TGTGCCAGCAGCGGACAGGGGTTTAGCACTGAAGCTTTCTTT	CASSGQGFSTEAFF
TRBV18	TRBJ2-3	TRBD1	once	TGTGCCAGCTCACCACTTCGACAGGGGGCTATAACTACAGATACGCAGTATTTT	CASSPLRQGAITTDTQYF
TRBV7-9	TRBJ1-4	TRBD1	.	TGTTCCAGCAGCTTAGGGGGACAGACAACTAATGAAAAACTGTTTTTT	CSSSLGGQTTNEKLFF
TRBV7-7	TRBJ2-5	TRBD2	few	TGTGCTAGCAGCTTAGGACTAGCGGGGGGGAACCAAGAGACCCAGTACTTC	CASSLGLAGGNQETQYF
TRBV11-3	TRBJ2-1	.	.	TGTGCCAGCAGCTTAGTTTCTGGCGGCGGGAATGAGCAGTTCTTC	CASSLVSGGGNEQFF
TRBV7-9	TRBJ1-1	.	.	TGTGCCAGCGGCTCATCCGGTTTAAAGAACACTGAAGCTTTCTTT	CASGSSGLKNTEAFF
TRBV7-3	TRBJ2-3	TRBD2	.	TGTGCCAGCAGCTTGACTAGCGGGAATTGGGATACGCAGTATTTT	CASSLTSGNWDTQYF
TRBV10-1	TRBJ2-1	TRBD2	.	TGCGCCAGCAGTGAGCTCCTAGCGGGGGGGCCCGGGGAGCAGTTCTTC	CASSELLAGGPGEQFF
TRBV18	TRBJ1-2	.	.	TGTGCCAGCTCACCAGCGGCAGATTATGGCTACACCTTC	CASSPAADYGYTF
TRBV27	TRBJ1-1	TRBD1	.	TGTGCCAGCACCTCGGACAGGGGAACTGAAGCTTTCTTT	CASTSDRGTEAFF
TRBV27	TRBJ1-6	.	.	TGTGCCAGCAGTTTTCGACAGAACTATAATTCACCCCTCCACTTT	CASSFRQNYNSPLHF
TRBV28	TRBJ1-3	.	.	TGTGCCAGCAGCTCCCACAGGAAAAGTGGAAACACCATATATTTT	CASSSHRKSGNTIYF
TRBV6-1	TRBJ2-7	.	.	TGTGCCAGCAGTGAATGGGAAGGGAGCTCCTACGAGCAGTACTTC	CASSEWEGSSYEQYF
TRBV11-2	TRBJ2-2	.	.	TGTGCCAGCAGCTTACGGGTCGCGAACACCGGGGAGCTGTTTTTT	CASSLRVANTGELFF
TRBV25-1	TRBJ1-1	.	.	TGTGCCAGCAGTGAATCAAGGGGGGGGAACACTGAAGCTTTCTTT	CASSESRGGNTEAFF
TRBV7-9	TRBJ2-3	TRBD2	.	TGTGCCAGCAGCCCACTAGCGGGAGGAGCTGATACGCAGTATTTT	CASSPLAGGADTQYF
TRBV7-2	TRBJ2-5	TRBD1	.	TGTGCCAGCAGCTGGGGACAGGGGGCGGTGACCCAGTACTTC	CASSWGQGAVTQYF
TRBV9	TRBJ2-2	.	.	TGTGCCAGCAGCCCCGACAGTGCGAACACCGGGGAGCTGTTTTTT	CASSPDSANTGELFF